This T cell receptor beta chain emerged from a study of blood T cell repertoires in COVID-19. V lost 8 bases, J lost 7 bases, and 9 bases lay in between. This CDR3 is 11 amino acids long. Sequencing was performed with immunoSEQ multiplex PCR; in TCRdb, only in-frame clones are kept and a portion is missing. The sample holds over 200,000 clones, about 68% seen once. V and J are TRBV12-3 or TRBV12-4 and TRBJ2-1, with D maybe TRBD2 (5 bases). This sequence originates from a woman at least 80 years old with acute or convalescent COVID-19. The specimen sequenced was peripheral blood. The CDR3 DNA sequence: TGTGCCAGCCGCCGGGGAAATGAGCAGTTCTTC. It specifies CASRRGNEQFF.